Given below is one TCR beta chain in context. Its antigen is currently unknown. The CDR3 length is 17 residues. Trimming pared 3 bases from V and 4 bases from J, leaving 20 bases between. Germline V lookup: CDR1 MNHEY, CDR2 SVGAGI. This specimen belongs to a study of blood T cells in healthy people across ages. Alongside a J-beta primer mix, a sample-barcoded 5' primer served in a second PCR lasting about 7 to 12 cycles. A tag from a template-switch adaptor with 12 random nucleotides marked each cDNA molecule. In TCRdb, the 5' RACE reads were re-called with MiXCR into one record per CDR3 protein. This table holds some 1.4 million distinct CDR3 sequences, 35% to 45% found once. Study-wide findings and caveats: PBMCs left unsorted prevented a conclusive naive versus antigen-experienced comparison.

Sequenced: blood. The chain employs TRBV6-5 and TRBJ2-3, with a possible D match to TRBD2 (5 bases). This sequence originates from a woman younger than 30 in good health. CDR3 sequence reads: CASSYVATRGFADTQYF. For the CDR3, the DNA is TGTGCCAGCAGTTATGTCGCCACTAGAGGTTTTGCAGATACGCAGTATTTT.